These T cell receptor beta chains were read from a single sample in a study of T-cell reconstitution after alpha-beta-depleted transplantation in children. TCRdb re-analysed the PCR reads in MiXCR, keeping a single row per CDR3 protein. The data hold around 250,000 distinct CDR3 sequences, with more than 8% observed a single time. This material consisted of PBMCs from the stem cell graft donor, taken from the stem cell graft. The receptor source for this set is a human donor who donated a stem cell graft to a child with SCID. Both conserved end residues are part of each CDR3.

TRBJ2-2	TRBV5-1	CASSLAGRTGELFF
TRBJ2-1	TRBV11-2	CASSRLQGARYDEQFF
TRBJ1-5	TRBV4-1	CASSQPPEQDRNSNQPQHF
TRBJ1-5	TRBV11-1	CASSPAGHSNQPQHF
TRBJ2-2	TRBV20-1	CSATVRDRGTGELFF
TRBJ2-3	TRBV5-1	CASSPGPGFTDTQYF
TRBJ2-1	TRBV5-1	CASSLILAGAASSYNEQFF
TRBJ2-7	TRBV4-2	CASSQPGDFSYEQYF
TRBJ1-4	TRBV12-3/TRBV12-4	CASSRLDRATNEKLFF
TRBJ2-2	TRBV5-1	CASSFLGLAANTGELFF
TRBJ2-5	TRBV5-1	CASSLSGTGGSETQYF
TRBJ2-7	TRBV9	CASSAPDYEQYF
TRBJ2-5	TRBV29-1	CSVVGGWGQETQYF
TRBJ1-1	TRBV29-1	CSVLGGGLWNTEAFF
TRBJ1-2	TRBV7-9	CASSSLKLISRLYGYTF
TRBJ2-5	TRBV5-1	CASSSQETQYF
TRBJ1-6	TRBV20-1	CSARSDRDNSPLHF
TRBJ1-5	TRBV12-3/TRBV12-4	CASTRRGADQPQHF
TRBJ2-1	TRBV27	CASSLLAGGAYNEQFF
TRBJ2-7	TRBV6-1	CASTFSLPRDRAYEQYF
TRBJ2-5	TRBV4-2	CASSSGLDETQYF
TRBJ1-5	TRBV5-5	CASSFRQGGSSNQPQHF
TRBJ2-5	TRBV7-2	CASSPWGLETQYF
TRBJ2-3	TRBV6-5	CASSYGGGAADTQYF
TRBJ2-5	TRBV13	CASSIWTDRTQYF
TRBJ1-2	TRBV29-1	CSGRLNMGGYTF
TRBJ2-7	TRBV6-6	CASSDLPTEQYF
TRBJ2-7	TRBV18	CASSLGTGELYEQYF
TRBJ1-1	TRBV5-1	CASSLGQPNTEAFF
TRBJ2-1	TRBV5-1	CATKVGPFF
TRBJ2-3	TRBV12-5	CASGFLPQAADLDTQYF
TRBJ2-1	TRBV19	CASSIGGGAHNEQFF
TRBJ2-7	TRBV11-2	CASSLVGGTGSYEQYF
TRBJ2-1	TRBV12-3/TRBV12-4	CASTPGGGYNEQFF
TRBJ2-3	TRBV7-9	CASSRRQGSTDTQYF
TRBJ2-1	TRBV7-6	CASSSTVEDMVEQFF
TRBJ2-2	TRBV7-6	CASSEGGNGELFF
TRBJ2-1	TRBV5-4	CASSFGGDDEQFF
TRBJ2-2	TRBV25-1	CASSRAGGVGGELFF
TRBJ2-7	TRBV20-1	CSVQGQGVTYEQYF
TRBJ1-1	TRBV5-4	CASSQQRGYTEAFF
TRBJ1-5	TRBV7-9	CASSSAHAEDQPQHF
TRBJ2-1	TRBV19	CASSSLHINEQFF
TRBJ2-3	TRBV5-1	CASSIRQGTDTQYF
TRBJ2-2	TRBV5-5	CASSFKYTGELFF
TRBJ2-7	TRBV21-1	CASSARTRPYEQYF
TRBJ2-1	TRBV5-1	CASSLDPGTNNEQFF
TRBJ1-1	TRBV3-1	CASSQGANSGTEAFF
TRBJ2-4	TRBV7-9	CASSGDVVAKNIQYF
TRBJ1-6	TRBV6-1	CASSDKTGGASNSPLHF
TRBJ1-2	TRBV27	CASSINRIAYGYTF
TRBJ1-2	TRBV25-1	CASGGPYGYTF
TRBJ1-5	TRBV5-6	CASTRVGVDQPQHF
TRBJ2-5	TRBV6-1	CASSERWGSPEETQYF
TRBJ2-2	TRBV9	CASSVGIGKNAGELFF
TRBJ2-7	TRBV5-1	CASSDGRGRTYEQYF
TRBJ2-2	TRBV12-3/TRBV12-4	CASSPLPQGGTGELFF
TRBJ1-6	TRBV5-1	CASSLGDSLNSPLHF